A single sample is the source of the 21 T cell receptor beta chains below, sequenced in a study of shared clonotypes between healthy human individuals. Assay used: immunoSEQ multiplex PCR; TCRdb lists only in-frame clones, some missing. The sample lists about 2.4 million clones; 85% to 95% were seen once. Sequenced material: naive CD4+ T cells sorted from blood. The sample's subset: CD45RA+ positively selected. The receptors here all came from a man between 18 and 29 years old in good health.

This clone was detected only once. The chain has TRBV19 and TRBJ2-3; D remains unclear. The germline V gene has CDR1 LNHDA and CDR2 SQIVND (reference sequence). This CDR3 region has 14 residues. V was trimmed by 7 bases and J by 2 bases, leaving 13 bases between them. The CDR3 coding sequence is TGTGCCAGTACCCAATTGGGTTCCACAGATACGCAGTATTTT. Translating it yields CASTQLGSTDTQYF.

This clone was observed a single time. This sequence joins TRBV19 and TRBJ2-2; D remains ambiguous. CDR1 is LNHDA, CDR2 SQIVND, per germline (reference sequence). The CDR3 loop spans 15 amino acids. V shed 3 bases and J shed 0 bases, with 8 bases lying between them. The CDR3 DNA is TGTGCCAGTAGTATGTTTGAGCCGAACACCGGGGAGCTGTTTTTT. Protein sequence: CASSMFEPNTGELFF.

This chain joins TRBV5-4 and TRBJ2-3; 8 bases line up with TRBD2. The CDR3 runs 14 residues. Germline CDR1 and CDR2: SGHNT and YYREEE (reference sequence). The trim removed 10 bases at V and 4 bases at J, leaving 11 bases unmatched. The CDR3 nucleotides are TGTGCCCTGAAGGCCAGCGGGGGCGCAGATACGCAGTATTTT. It translates to CALKASGGADTQYF.

This chain links TRBV4-1 with TRBJ2-1; TRBD1 might be the D (5 bases). V lost 1 base, J lost 0 bases, and 13 bases lay in between. The CDR3 is 17 residues long. Germline CDR1 and CDR2: MGHRA and YSYEKL. The CDR3 region is CASSQGIWQGSYNEQFF. DNA for the CDR3: TGCGCCAGCAGCCAAGGCATATGGCAGGGCTCCTACAATGAGCAGTTCTTC.

The rearrangement links TRBV30 to TRBJ1-4; a possible D gene is TRBD1 (5 bases). The V end lost 5 bases, the J end lost 5 bases, and 9 bases lay between the germline ends. The CDR3 is made up of 12 amino acids. The V gene's germline CDR1 is GTSNPN and CDR2 SVGIG (reference sequence). The CDR3: CAWDSPNEKLFF. In DNA, the CDR3 is TGTGCCTGGGACAGTCCAAATGAAAAACTGTTTTTT.

This clone was seen a handful of times. The J gene is TRBJ1-4, the V gene TRBV18; D perhaps matches TRBD1 (5 bases). Germline values: CDR1 KGHSH, CDR2 LQKENI. Trimming took 8 bases from V and 7 from J, leaving 17 bases between them. The CDR3 is made up of 14 amino acids. CDR3 sequence: CASRRGAEGEKLFF. The CDR3 nucleotides are TGTGCCAGCCGAAGAGGGGCGGAAGGTGAAAAACTGTTTTTT.

The rearrangement joins TRBV28 to TRBJ1-2; possible D gene TRBD1, 6 bases. Germline V lookup: CDR1 MDHEN, CDR2 SYDVKM. The CDR3 has 14 amino acids. V was trimmed by 6 bases and J by 4 bases, leaving 15 bases between them. The CDR3 nucleotides read TGTGCCAGCAGACCCGCCAACAGGGTCTATGGCTACACCTTC. Translating gives CASRPANRVYGYTF.

The chain couples TRBV2 to TRBJ1-6; 7 bases are shared with TRBD1. This CDR3 has 15 amino acids. J gave up 5 bases and V 5 bases, and 6 bases lay outside the gene matches. From germline, CDR1 is SNHLY and CDR2 FYNNEI. The CDR3 loop reads CASSTEGQHNSPLHF. The CDR3 DNA reads as TGTGCCAGCAGTACCGAGGGACAGCATAATTCACCCCTCCACTTT.

This clone was picked up one time. One end of the junction varies from germline; a read error may be responsible. The chain has TRBV7-7 and TRBJ2-7; 8 bases align to TRBD1. From germline, CDR1 is SSHAT and CDR2 FNYEAQ (reference sequence). CDR3 length equals 15 residues. In nucleotides, the CDR3 is TGTGCTAGCAGCCCCTCCGGGACAGGATTCCGCGAGCAGTACTTC. Translation gives CASSPSGTGFREQYF.

This clone was found once. The chain has TRBV9 and TRBJ2-1; 12 bases line up with TRBD2. The CDR3 extends over 17 amino acids. With 0 bases clipped from V and 5 bases from J, the junction kept 6 bases outside the gene matches. In germline, CDR1 is SGDLS, CDR2 YYNGEE. CDR3 residues: CASSVGVGLAGHNEQFF. DNA for the CDR3: TGTGCCAGCAGCGTAGGGGTAGGACTAGCGGGGCACAATGAGCAGTTCTTC.

This chain uses TRBV6-5 with TRBJ1-5, with D unclear. Germline V gives CDR1 MNHEY, CDR2 SVGAGI. The germline V and J ends were trimmed by 4 bases and 1 base, with 8 bases remaining between them. The CDR3 extends over 14 amino acids. In nucleotides, the CDR3 is TGTGCCAGCAGTTCTAGAACAAGCAATCAGCCCCAGCATTTT. Translation: CASSSRTSNQPQHF.

The chain joins TRBV5-1 to TRBJ2-1; the match to TRBD1 covers 10 bases. CDR3 length: 16 amino acids. The germline CDR1 and CDR2 sequences are SGHRS and YFSETQ. With 6 bases clipped from V and 5 bases from J, the junction kept 11 bases outside the gene matches. The CDR3 region has the DNA TGCGCCAGCATAAAACACGGGGACAGGGGTGACAATGAGCAGTTCTTC. Encoded protein: CASIKHGDRGDNEQFF.

V usage is TRBV1 and J usage is TRBJ2-1; the table's D call, TRBD2, has no DNA check behind it. TRBV1 is recorded as a pseudogene. The CDR3 is 15 amino acids. CDR3 loop: CTSSQETSGSDEQFF. Here the CDR3 DNA reads TGCACCAGCAGCCAAGAGACTAGCGGGAGCGATGAGCAGTTCTTC.

The chain carries TRBV18 and TRBJ1-1, with TRBD1 as a possible D gene (6 bases). V dropped 6 bases and J dropped 7 bases, with 12 bases sitting between them. Per germline, CDR1 KGHSH and CDR2 LQKENI. The CDR3 is 12 residues long. The CDR3 protein is CASSRGQGEAFF. CDR3 coding DNA: TGTGCCAGCTCCCGGGGGCAGGGTGAAGCTTTCTTT.

The CDR3 is CAIQTGEFYEQYF. CDR3 DNA: TGTGCCATTCAGACAGGGGAGTTTTACGAGCAGTACTTC. The chain joins TRBV2 to TRBJ2-7, with 8 bases aligning to TRBD1. Losses at the gene ends were 10 bases for V and 4 bases for J; bases not matched to a gene: 9. The length of the CDR3 is 13 residues. Looked up from germline, CDR1 is SNHLY and CDR2 is FYNNEI.

This clone was detected only once. The J gene is TRBJ1-4, the V gene TRBV10-3; D unresolved. There are 15 residues in the CDR3. Germline CDR1 and CDR2: ENHRY and SYGVKD. The germline V and J ends were trimmed by 1 base and 8 bases, with 14 bases remaining between them. CDR3 nucleotides: TGTGCCATCAGTGAGTGGGGTCGGGAAAACGAAAAACTGTTTTTT. Protein sequence: CAISEWGRENEKLFF.

The chain joins TRBV7-2 to TRBJ2-1; 10 nucleotides agree with TRBD2. Looked up from germline, CDR1 is SGHTA and CDR2 is FQGNSA. Germline trimming cut 2 bases from V and 4 bases from J; bases unmatched to any gene: 5. This CDR3 is built from 16 residues. CDR3 nucleotides: TGTGCCAGCAGCTTAAGCGCTAGCGGGAGTTACAATGAGCAGTTCTTC. Residues: CASSLSASGSYNEQFF.

CDR3 DNA sequence: TGCGCCAGCAGCTTGTTGGGACAGGGTTTTTCTAACTATGGCTACACCTTC. Residues: CASSLLGQGFSNYGYTF. V and J are TRBV5-1 and TRBJ1-2; 9 bases line up with TRBD1. V lost 1 base and J lost 0; bases outside the gene matches: 7. Germline assignment: CDR1 SGHRS and CDR2 YFSETQ. The CDR3 covers 17 residues.

The V and J genes are TRBV5-1 and TRBJ1-2; D unclear. Trimming shortened V by 0 bases and J by 7 bases, and 10 bases separated the two germline ends. The CDR3 is made up of 13 amino acids. The germline CDR1 and CDR2 sequences are SGHRS and YFSETQ. The CDR3 is CASSLDSPRGYTF. The CDR3 nucleotides read TGCGCCAGCAGCTTGGACTCGCCGCGTGGCTACACCTTC.

The rearrangement uses TRBV6-6 and TRBJ2-1; TRBD1 matches at 10 bases. CDR3 length: 14 residues. Germline CDR1 is MNHNY and CDR2 is SVGAGI (reference sequence). V lost 5 bases to trimming and J lost 6 bases; unmatched junction nucleotides: 4. This chain's CDR3 is CASSPGTGVNEQFF. DNA of the CDR3: TGTGCCAGCAGTCCCGGGACAGGGGTCAATGAGCAGTTCTTC.

The V gene is TRBV15, the J gene TRBJ2-5; D is perhaps TRBD1 (6 bases). The CDR3 covers 16 residues. Per germline, CDR1 LNHNV and CDR2 YYDKDF (reference sequence). V lost 0 bases to trimming and J lost 5 bases, with 16 bases between them. CDR3 coding DNA: TGTGCCACCAGCAGAGATGGCTCAGGGGTAGGGGAGACCCAGTACTTC. Protein sequence: CATSRDGSGVGETQYF. Looking up the rest from reference TRBV15 and TRBJ2-5 gives the full variable domain: DAMVIQNPRYQVTQFGKPVTLSCSQTLNHNVMYWYQQKSSQAPKLLFHYYDKDFNNEADTPDNFQSRRPNTSFCFLDIRSPGLGDTAMYLCATSRDGSGVGETQYFGPGTRLLVL.